The 3 T cell receptor beta chains presented below share a single source sample, sequenced in a study of T-cell memory formation after mild COVID-19. TCRdb passed the 5' RACE reads through MiXCR, listing each CDR3 protein once. The table has about 290,000 distinct CDR3 sequences, more than 15% seen once. Material: PBMCs or a T cell subset sorted from them (not recorded which). These receptors all come from a man between 18 and 29 years old who had mild COVID-19 (a few samples of this study predate the infection). Cell type and time point are not known.

Turning to this clonotype: A junction boundary mismatches the germline segment, possibly from a read error. V usage is TRBV5-1 and J usage is TRBJ2-3, with D uncertain. Germline V gene data show CDR1 as SGHRS and CDR2 as YFSETQ. The CDR3 sequence is 16 residues long. CDR3 sequence: CASRLEMMGAPDTQYF. The CDR3 DNA is TGCGCCAGCAGATTGGAGATGATGGGTGCCCCAGATACGCAGTATTTT.

V gene TRBV4-3 combines with J gene TRBJ2-2; D not resolved. Germline loops: CDR1 LGHNA, CDR2 YSLEER. The CDR3 runs 13 residues. Trimming shortened V by 0 bases and J by 6 bases, and 5 bases separated the two germline ends. The CDR3 DNA reads as TGCGCCAGCAGCCAAGATTTCCCCGGGGAGCTGTTTTTT. Protein product: CASSQDFPGELFF.

This clonotype came up many times. The V and J genes are TRBV12-3 or TRBV12-4 and TRBJ2-7; 7 bases match TRBD1. The ends lost 3 bases at V and 5 bases at J; junction bases unmatched: 7. This CDR3 has 14 amino acids. CDR3 sequence reads: CASSLDRYGHEQYV. CDR3 nucleotide sequence: TGTGCCAGCAGTTTGGACAGGTACGGTCACGAGCAGTACGTC.